This entry lists 3 T cell receptor beta chains sequenced from one sample in a study of T cell repertoires in cytomegalovirus infection. For these TCRs, the target antigens are not known. Each CDR3 protein is one row after TCRdb ran MiXCR on the reads. This sample has some 130,000 distinct CDR3 sequences, with more than 30% found just once. The specimen was CD8+ T cells from cultured PBMCs, collected from culture after CMV antigen stimulation. Receptors originate from a human donor in good health (CMV status not recorded). Some clones in this sample may be carry-over from other donors' samples.

This clonotype came up many times. The chain uses TRBV12-3 or TRBV12-4 and TRBJ1-2, with TRBD1 matching over 8 bases. With 5 bases clipped from V and 6 bases from J, the junction kept 5 bases outside the gene matches. The length of the CDR3 is 13 residues. The CDR3 protein is CASSRTGQDGYTF. CDR3 bases: TGTGCCAGCAGTAGGACAGGGCAAGATGGCTACACCTTC.

A single count supports this clonotype. The rearrangement joins TRBV5-4 to TRBJ2-7; D remains ambiguous. Trimming cost V 0 bases and J 4 bases, with 11 bases left between them. The CDR3 spans 14 residues. Germline loops: CDR1 SGHNT, CDR2 YYREEE (reference sequence). The CDR3 nucleotides read TGTGCCAGCAGCTTGGGGAGTAACGAGTACGAGCAGTACTTC. Translated: CASSLGSNEYEQYF.

CDR3 residues: CASSYSMTVEKLFF. For the CDR3, the DNA is TGTGCCAGCAGTTACTCGATGACAGTTGAAAAACTGTTTTTT. The rearrangement joins TRBV6-5 to TRBJ1-4, with D tentatively TRBD1 (5 bases). Per the germline V gene, CDR1 is MNHEY and CDR2 is SVGAGI. V shed 0 bases and J shed 7 bases, with 9 bases lying between them. The CDR3 totals 14 residues.